The 21 T cell receptor beta chains below come from one sample, sequenced in a study of T cell repertoires in cytomegalovirus infection. No antigens are known for them. TCRdb recomputed calls from the reads with MiXCR, one row per CDR3 protein. The sample has 550,000 to 850,000 distinct CDR3 sequences, 30% to 35% seen once. Source: cultured PBMCs, taken from culture after CMV antigen stimulation. The receptors were gathered from a human donor in good health (CMV status not recorded). Some clones in this sample may be carry-over from other donors' samples.

Only a few counts were recorded for this clonotype. The chain couples TRBV6-2 or TRBV6-3 to TRBJ2-2; 9 bases are a match to TRBD2. The germline V gene has CDR1 MNHEY and CDR2 SVGEGT. The J segment lost 10 bases and the V segment lost 6 bases, leaving 9 bases of the junction unmatched. CDR3 length: 14 residues. CDR3 sequence: CASRGLAGPKELFF. The DNA of the CDR3 is TGTGCCAGCAGGGGGCTAGCGGGACCCAAGGAGCTGTTTTTT.

This clonotype was counted many times. The chain employs TRBV20-1 and TRBJ2-3; 7 nucleotides match TRBD1. Germline V gene sequence: CDR1 DFQATT, CDR2 SNEGSKA (reference sequence). The CDR3 runs to 13 residues. Here the CDR3 reads CSVQGSGVDTQYF. For the CDR3, the DNA is TGCAGCGTACAGGGGAGCGGAGTGGATACGCAGTATTTT.

This clonotype turned up a few times. The chain employs TRBV6-6 and TRBJ2-1; the D gene is possibly TRBD1 (6 bases). This CDR3 has 18 residues. V lost 0 bases, J lost 4 bases, and 19 bases lay in between. Germline V lookup: CDR1 MNHNY, CDR2 SVGAGI (reference sequence). CDR3: CASSYSSNVRDRYNEQFF. The CDR3 nucleotides are TGTGCCAGCAGTTACTCGAGTAATGTCCGCGACAGGTACAATGAGCAGTTCTTC.

The chain combines TRBV20-1 with TRBJ2-7; 8 bases line up with TRBD2. Per the germline V gene, CDR1 is DFQATT and CDR2 is SNEGSKA (reference sequence). V was clipped by 5 bases and J by 3 bases; unmatched bases: 9. The CDR3 is 14 residues long. The CDR3 region has the DNA TGCAGTGCTTCACCCCCGGGACTAGTCTACGAGCAGTACTTC. This translates into CSASPPGLVYEQYF.

This clonotype has more than one count but fewer than ten. This chain joins TRBV27 and TRBJ1-4; a weak D match, TRBD1 (5 bases). The germline gives CDR1 MNHEY, CDR2 SMNVEV (reference sequence). V lost 6 bases and J lost 7, with 15 bases in between. This CDR3 is 14 amino acids long. As DNA, the CDR3 is TGTGCCAGCAGCGGTACGGGACGTAGTGAAAAACTGTTTTTT. Translated: CASSGTGRSEKLFF.

This clonotype was counted at least ten times. This chain uses TRBV7-2 with TRBJ1-1; 11 bases line up with TRBD1. This CDR3 contains 15 residues. Looked up from germline, CDR1 is SGHTA and CDR2 is FQGNSA. After removal of 7 bases from V and 6 bases from J, the junction contained 10 bases not matched to a gene. The CDR3 protein is CASTARAGQGAEAFF. CDR3 sequence (DNA): TGTGCCAGCACCGCCAGAGCGGGACAGGGGGCTGAAGCTTTCTTT.

This chain links TRBV15 with TRBJ2-7, with 8 bases lining up with TRBD1. The germline CDR1 and CDR2 sequences are LNHNV and YYDKDF (reference sequence). The CDR3 consists of 15 residues. Trimming at V came to 1 base and at J to 9 bases, leaving 11 bases not matched to a gene. The CDR3 here is CATSRADQGAAGQYF. CDR3 coding DNA: TGTGCCACCAGCAGAGCCGACCAGGGGGCTGCTGGGCAGTACTTC.

This clonotype was observed a handful of times. CDR3 sequence reads: CASTRLGYQETQYF. The CDR3 bases are TGCGCCAGCACCCGGCTGGGCTACCAAGAGACCCAGTACTTC. The chain couples TRBV5-1 to TRBJ2-5; D ambiguous. This CDR3 region has 14 residues. The germline gives CDR1 SGHRS, CDR2 YFSETQ. Trimming took 6 bases from V and 0 from J, leaving 12 bases between them.

This rearrangement joins TRBV7-6 to TRBJ2-7; D remains ambiguous. The CDR3 length is 14 residues. The germline V gene has CDR1 SGHVS and CDR2 FNYEAQ. V lost 5 bases and J 6 bases, leaving 17 bases between the germline ends. Written as DNA, the CDR3 is TGTGCCAGCAGCACCCGACCATTAACGGGCGAGCAGTACTTC. Translated, it gives CASSTRPLTGEQYF.

This clonotype appeared a few times. This rearrangement joins TRBV5-4 to TRBJ1-6, with D perhaps matching TRBD1 (6 bases). The V and J ends lost 5 bases and 5 bases respectively, with 20 bases between them. In germline, CDR1 is SGHNT, CDR2 YYREEE (reference sequence). There are 17 residues in the CDR3. Written as DNA, the CDR3 is TGTGCCAGCAGGGGTGGGGGCAGCCCCAATAATAATTCACCCCTCCACTTT. This codes for CASRGGGSPNNNSPLHF.

In its sample, this clonotype was seen a few times. The chain combines TRBV6-2 or TRBV6-3 with TRBJ2-7; no clear D. The germline V and J ends were trimmed by 2 bases and 0 bases, with 11 bases remaining between them. The CDR3 covers 15 residues. The germline V gene has CDR1 MNHEY and CDR2 SVGEGT. The CDR3 sequence is CASSYVPAYSYEQYF. CDR3 coding DNA: TGTGCCAGCAGTTACGTACCAGCGTACTCCTACGAGCAGTACTTC.

The V call is TRBV20-1, the J call TRBJ2-3; no clear D. Germline values: CDR1 DFQATT, CDR2 SNEGSKA (reference sequence). V lost 5 bases and J lost 0, with 15 bases in between. The CDR3 is made up of 15 amino acids. CDR3 residues: CSAPHLYPSTDTQYF. The CDR3 nucleotides read TGCAGTGCTCCCCACCTCTATCCTAGCACAGATACGCAGTATTTT.

The chain carries TRBV11-2 and TRBJ2-7; D gene ambiguous. This CDR3 comprises 14 residues. Germline assignment: CDR1 SGHAT and CDR2 FQNNGV. V gave up 1 base and J gave up 0 bases, with 7 bases separating them. The CDR3 sequence: CASSLVPDSYEQYF. The DNA of the CDR3 is TGTGCCAGCAGCTTAGTCCCTGACTCCTACGAGCAGTACTTC.

The J gene is TRBJ1-1, the V gene TRBV7-2, with D tentatively TRBD1 (5 bases). V lost 2 bases and J 11 bases, leaving 18 bases between the germline ends. This CDR3 region has 14 residues. CDR1 is SGHTA, CDR2 FQGNSA, per germline. Here the CDR3 DNA reads TGTGCCAGCAGCTTATTGACGTTGGGGCCTGGGGCTTTCTTT. This codes for CASSLLTLGPGAFF.

The sample holds many counts of this clonotype. The chain carries TRBV7-2 and TRBJ2-5; 8 nucleotides align to TRBD2. Germline V gene data show CDR1 as SGHTA and CDR2 as FQGNSA. V was clipped by 4 bases and J by 5 bases; unmatched bases: 9. This CDR3 is built from 15 residues. This CDR3 reads CASSYRGGREETQYF. CDR3 coding DNA: TGTGCCAGCAGCTACCGGGGGGGCCGGGAGGAGACCCAGTACTTC.

V and J are TRBV18 and TRBJ2-7; D ambiguous. CDR3 length equals 12 residues. Germline lookup yields CDR1 KGHSH and CDR2 LQKENI. V dropped 3 bases and J dropped 4 bases, with 7 bases sitting between them. The CDR3 DNA reads as TGTGCCAGCTCACCGGGGATGTACGAGCAGTACTTC. Amino acid sequence: CASSPGMYEQYF.

This clonotype has just a few counts. The chain joins TRBV19 to TRBJ2-1; D uncertain. V was clipped by 5 bases and J by 8 bases, with 10 bases between them. Germline CDR1 LNHDA, CDR2 SQIVND (reference sequence). The CDR3 has 12 residues. The CDR3 protein is CASSFPGHEQFF. The DNA of the CDR3 is TGTGCCAGTAGTTTCCCGGGCCATGAGCAGTTCTTC.

The chain couples TRBV5-1 to TRBJ1-2; TRBD1 might be the D (5 bases). V was cut by 4 bases and J by 0 bases, with 16 bases left in between. Germline lookup yields CDR1 SGHRS and CDR2 YFSETQ. The CDR3 extends over 16 amino acids. CDR3 sequence: CASSDHYRKANYGYTF. The CDR3 nucleotides are TGCGCCAGCAGCGACCACTACAGGAAAGCTAACTATGGCTACACCTTC.

J is TRBJ1-2 and V is TRBV7-2; 11 bases match TRBD1. The CDR3 has 15 amino acids. Germline V gene data show CDR1 as SGHTA and CDR2 as FQGNSA. V gave up 5 bases and J gave up 2 bases; unmatched junction bases: 4. The CDR3 nucleotides read TGTGCCAGCAGCGCGGGACAGGGGGGCAACTATGGCTACACCTTC. It yields the protein CASSAGQGGNYGYTF.

This clonotype was counted between two and nine times. The V call is TRBV19, the J call TRBJ2-2; D call uncertain. Germline CDR1 LNHDA, CDR2 SQIVND (reference sequence). Between the trimmed V and J ends, which lost 0 bases and 8 bases, there was a span of 4 bases. The CDR3 spans 12 residues. Here the CDR3 reads CASSIDRGELFF. CDR3 coding DNA: TGTGCCAGTAGTATAGATCGAGGGGAGCTGTTTTTT. Together with reference TRBV19 and TRBJ2-2, the CDR3 gives the full variable domain: DGGITQSPKYLFRKEGQNVTLSCEQNLNHDAMYWYRQDPGQGLRLIYYSQIVNDFQKGDIAEGYSVSREKKESFPLTVTSAQKNPTAFYLCASSIDRGELFFGEGSRLTVL.

The V and J genes are TRBV6-1 and TRBJ1-1; TRBD1 aligns across 7 bases. V shed 4 bases and J 1 base; nucleotides not matched to a gene: 9. The CDR3 length is 16 residues. Germline V gene sequence: CDR1 MNHNS, CDR2 SASEGT. The CDR3 DNA reads TGTGCCAGCAGTGCTAACAGGGGATGGTGGAACACTGAAGCTTTCTTT. This sequence encodes CASSANRGWWNTEAFF.